This T cell receptor (beta chain) originates from a study of blood T cell repertoires in COVID-19. Study at large: Sample material is recorded as cDNA or gDNA derived from T cells, B-cell-depleted T cells, or PBMCs.

In the authors' methods: Quantification of nucleated cells was approximated via reference gene primer amplification. TCRdb's table, derived via immunoSEQ multiplex PCR, lists solely in-frame clones and lacks some. V and J calls and clone size are as listed in that table; D and trimming were resolved from the DNA. The sample includes more than 250,000 clones, more than 75% of them seen just once. Germline CDR1 reads MDHEN; CDR2 reads SYDVKM. V was clipped by 7 bases and J by 8 bases, with 20 bases between them. The CDR3 contains 14 residues. Participant-reported clinical history was the basis for cohort assignment.

The chain has TRBV28 and TRBJ1-1; D perhaps matches TRBD1 (5 bases). Sequences were obtained from PBMCs or T cells enriched from blood (not recorded which). The sequence was obtained from a woman younger than 35 who had recovered from COVID-19. The CDR3 loop is CASTVGHARREAFF. The CDR3 nucleotides are TGTGCCAGCACCGTCGGACATGCGCGCAGGGAAGCTTTCTTT.